This T cell receptor (beta chain) derives from a study of radiotherapy plus CTLA-4 blockade in lung cancer (dated by TCRdb to the late 2010s). In the study overall: Among enrolled patients, under 20% had an objective response and roughly 30% reached disease control.

This clone showed up just once. The antigen this receptor binds is unknown. No base quality information exists; no much larger clone differs at one position. Focal radiation therapy combined with CTLA-4 blockade (ipilimumab) was tested in patients with chemo-refractory metastatic non-small-cell lung cancer. V ends up 6 bases short and J 4 bases short, with an unmatched junction base count of 7. Per the germline V gene (reference sequence), LNHDA is the CDR1 and SQIVND is the CDR2. Inclusive of the bounding cysteine and phenylalanine, the CDR3 is 14 residues long. Just the 42-base CDR3 DNA is kept, in frame starting at base 1. What the study reported, not specific to this receptor: Early dynamic changes in blood T cell clones, together with increased serum interferon-beta after radiation, were reported as the strongest predictors of response. After treatment with radiotherapy and ipilimumab, TCR clones that originated in tumors expanded in peripheral blood.

The library was made by the immunoSEQ multiplex PCR assay. TCRdb provides this immuneACCESS table in a form limited to in-frame rearrangements. Some clones are lacking; in checked studies, under half of them reflect an unresolved V gene, and why the rest are absent is not known. A total of tens of thousands of clones appear in this sample, approximately 80% of them only once. The ten top clones hold about 2.5% of the sample. The chain uses TRBV19 and TRBJ2-5; TRBD1 fits 8 bases in the junction. The material was peripheral blood, obtained from a patient treated with radiotherapy plus ipilimumab. The origin of this receptor is a human donor with non-small cell lung cancer whose response to radiotherapy plus ipilimumab could not be evaluated. The nucleotide sequence reads as follows: TGTGCCAGTAGGGGGCAGGGGGCGTCAGAGACCCAGTACTTC. It translates to CASRGQGASETQYF.